This T cell receptor (beta chain) was observed in a study of CD8+CD57+ T cells in acquired aplastic anemia. At the level of the study: CD4+ and CD8+ cells, once sorted, gave DNA averaging approximately 3.3 ug.

In this sample, this clonotype turned up a few times. Its antigen is currently unknown. The CDR3 has 16 residues. With 8 bases clipped from V and 1 base from J, the junction kept 13 bases outside the gene matches. The germline V gene encodes CDR1 SNHLY and CDR2 FYNNEI. Findings of the study overall: Found in both controls and patients were about 30 CD8+ CDR3 sequences. The study found no significant CD8+ Simpson's diversity difference between patients and controls.

Profiles of TCR beta VDJ and CDR3 were generated from a genomic DNA template. TCRdb reprocessed the reads with MiXCR, giving one entry per CDR3 protein. The sample has around 180,000 distinct CDR3 sequences; over 60% are singletons. This clonotype was obtained from a human donor with severe aplastic anemia or a healthy control (not recorded which). This rearrangement joins TRBV2 to TRBJ2-5; 7 nucleotides line up with TRBD1. The sequenced sample was sorted CD4+, CD8+, or CD8+CD57+ T cells (not recorded which) from PBMCs. The CDR3 DNA follows: TGTGCCAGCGGGGAGACAGGGTGGGGCACCCAAGAGACCCAGTACTTC. It codes for CASGETGWGTQETQYF.